This TCR beta chain was retrieved from a study of radiation and T cells in renal cell carcinoma. Whole-study context: Nephrectomy followed 15 Gy stereotactic body radiation by 4 weeks. Overall study findings and caveats: Pretreatment tumor biopsies were lacking, so baseline clonotypes are unknown.

This clone has just one count. Its antigen is not identified. Germline CDR1 reads SGHVS; CDR2 reads FNYEAQ. The V end was cut by 8 bases, the J end by 3 bases, with 4 bases between. The CDR3 is made up of 11 amino acids. Stated time point: baseline pretreatment blood. Treatment meaning: 15 Gy SBRT to primary tumor, nephrectomy 4 weeks later. TCRdb's copy holds only in-frame clones and misses some; the assay was immunoSEQ multiplex PCR. The sample lists 140,000 or so clones; about 88% were seen once. This clonotype originated in a woman in her forties or fifties with renal cell carcinoma. This rearrangement joins TRBV7-6 to TRBJ2-2; D is unclear. Source: blood, taken from a patient whose treatment included radiotherapy and nephrectomy. This CDR3 reads CASFDTGELFF. CDR3 coding DNA: TGTGCCAGCTTTGACACCGGGGAGCTGTTTTTT.